The 32 T cell receptor beta chains in this list originate from one sample, sequenced in a study of blood T cell repertoires in COVID-19. Sequenced by immunoSEQ multiplex PCR; TCRdb stores in-frame clones only, minus some. The sample has 89,000 or so clones, about 89% seen once. Sample: peripheral blood. All receptors come from a man between 45 and 60 years old with COVID-19, enrolled during active disease.

The genes are TRBV2 and TRBJ1-2; D is possibly TRBD1 (6 bases). Germline loops: CDR1 SNHLY, CDR2 FYNNEI. Trimming removed 3 bases at V and 6 bases at J, with 11 bases between. This CDR3 comprises 13 residues. The CDR3: CASSETGRDGYTF. DNA of the CDR3: TGTGCCAGCAGTGAGACAGGTCGAGATGGCTACACCTTC.

The CDR3 loop reads CSASLPSGGSLQETQYF. The DNA for the CDR3 is TGCAGTGCTAGTCTTCCTAGCGGGGGCTCGCTCCAAGAGACCCAGTACTTC. V gene TRBV20-1 combines with J gene TRBJ2-5; 10 bases are shared with TRBD2. V shed 3 bases and J 1 base; nucleotides not matched to a gene: 11. Looked up from germline, CDR1 is DFQATT and CDR2 is SNEGSKA (reference sequence). CDR3 size: 17 residues.

The chain links TRBV15 to TRBJ2-7; 13 bases map to TRBD2. The germline CDR1 and CDR2 sequences are LNHNV and YYDKDF (reference sequence). The CDR3 extends over 17 amino acids. The V and J ends lost 2 bases and 3 bases, in that order; junction bases with no gene match: 7. This CDR3 is CATSRTRTSGGGYEQYF. CDR3 sequence (DNA): TGTGCCACCAGCAGAACTAGGACTAGCGGGGGAGGCTACGAGCAGTACTTC.

CDR3 DNA: TGTGCCAGCAACAGGGGAGTACCCACTGAAGCTTTCTTT. Translation: CASNRGVPTEAFF. The chain employs TRBV7-2 and TRBJ1-1; 7 nucleotides align to TRBD1. Losses at the gene ends were 7 bases for V and 4 bases for J; bases not matched to a gene: 6. There are 13 residues in the CDR3. Germline-derived CDR1 and CDR2 are SGHTA and FQGNSA.

CDR3 sequence (DNA): TGTGCCATCACCCAGGGGGGATCTAATTCACCCCTCCACTTT. Its translation is CAITQGGSNSPLHF. The chain carries TRBV10-3 and TRBJ1-6; 7 bases agree with TRBD1. V shed 7 bases and J 6 bases; nucleotides not matched to a gene: 6. This CDR3 is built from 14 residues. Germline CDR1 reads ENHRY; CDR2 reads SYGVKD.

This chain joins TRBV24-1 and TRBJ1-5, with D perhaps TRBD1 (6 bases). This CDR3 contains 15 residues. Germline V gene data show CDR1 as KGHDR and CDR2 as SFDVKD. Trimming took 9 bases from V and 4 from J, leaving 18 bases between them. This chain's CDR3 is CATSAQGSPNQPQHF. CDR3 bases: TGTGCCACCTCGGCGCAGGGGAGCCCTAATCAGCCCCAGCATTTT.

The V call is TRBV25-1, the J call TRBJ1-2; no reliable D call. Germline V CDR1 and CDR2: MGHDK, SYGVNS. The CDR3 runs to 11 residues. Trimming stripped 3 bases from V and 5 bases from J, with 4 bases between. The CDR3: CASSETYGYTF. The CDR3 DNA reads as TGTGCCAGCAGTGAGACTTATGGCTACACCTTC.

This rearrangement joins TRBV5-4 to TRBJ2-1, with TRBD2 identical over 14 bases. The germline CDR1 and CDR2 sequences are SGHNT and YYREEE (reference sequence). The CDR3 consists of 16 residues. V lost 6 bases, J lost 8 bases, and 10 bases stayed unmatched. The CDR3 DNA reads TGTGCCAGCACCCGGAGGGGACTAGCGGGGGATCATGAGCAGTTCTTC. Its translation: CASTRRGLAGDHEQFF.

The rearrangement links TRBV21-1 to TRBJ1-5; the listed D gene, TRBD1, was not tested against the DNA. TRBV21-1 is a known pseudogene. CDR3 length equals 15 residues. CDR3 in amino acids: CASSRTWGYGQPQHF. In DNA form, the CDR3 reads TGTGCCAGCAGCCGAACCTGGGGCTACGGTCAGCCCCAGCATTTT.

The chain couples TRBV6-5 to TRBJ2-3, with 11 bases lining up with TRBD2. CDR3 length: 15 amino acids. The J segment lost 4 bases and the V segment lost 6 bases, leaving 6 bases of the junction unmatched. Looked up from germline, CDR1 is MNHEY and CDR2 is SVGAGI. The CDR3 loop is CASRPLSGGADTQYF. CDR3 DNA sequence: TGTGCCAGCAGACCACTTAGCGGGGGGGCAGATACGCAGTATTTT.

The genes are TRBV9 and TRBJ1-6, with TRBD1 identical over 10 bases. The germline gives CDR1 SGDLS, CDR2 YYNGEE. With 3 bases clipped from V and 6 bases from J, the junction kept 3 bases outside the gene matches. The CDR3 extends over 15 amino acids. The CDR3 DNA is TGTGCCAGCAGCGGGACAGGGGGGGCTAATTCACCCCTCCACTTT. This codes for CASSGTGGANSPLHF. The full variable domain, with the rest looked up from reference TRBV9 and TRBJ1-6, is DSGVTQTPKHLITATGQRVTLRCSPRSGDLSVYWYQQSLDQGLQFLIQYYNGEERAKGNILERFSAQQFPDLHSELNLSSLELGDSALYFCASSGTGGANSPLHFGNGTRLTVT.

The chain joins TRBV5-1 to TRBJ1-1; 8 bases agree with TRBD1. The V and J ends lost 3 bases and 0 bases, in that order; junction bases with no gene match: 4. Looked up from germline, CDR1 is SGHRS and CDR2 is YFSETQ. The CDR3 runs 15 residues. The CDR3 reads CASSSTDRVNTEAFF. DNA for the CDR3: TGCGCCAGCAGCTCGACGGACAGGGTGAACACTGAAGCTTTCTTT.

This sequence joins TRBV12-3 or TRBV12-4 and TRBJ1-2; possible D gene TRBD1, 6 bases. This CDR3 is built from 13 residues. Trimming cost V 2 bases and J 4 bases, with 8 bases left between them. The CDR3 sequence is CASSLPRGYGYTF. The CDR3 DNA reads as TGTGCCAGCAGTTTACCCAGGGGCTATGGCTACACCTTC.

The chain couples TRBV5-1 to TRBJ2-5; possibly TRBD2 for D (6 bases). The CDR3 contains 16 residues. V lost 6 bases and J lost 2, with 20 bases in between. Germline V gene sequence: CDR1 SGHRS, CDR2 YFSETQ. The chain's CDR3 is CASTSWSGGGQETQYF. The DNA of the CDR3 is TGCGCCAGCACCTCTTGGTCCGGGGGAGGTCAAGAGACCCAGTACTTC. The full variable domain, in which reference TRBV5-1 and TRBJ2-5 provide the parts outside the CDR3, is KAGVTQTPRYLIKTRGQQVTLSCSPISGHRSVSWYQQTPGQGLQFLFEYFSETQRNKGNFPGRFSGRQFSNSRSEMNVSTLELGDSALYLCASTSWSGGGQETQYFGPGTRLLVL.

The V call is TRBV4-2, the J call TRBJ2-1; TRBD1 matches at 10 bases. This CDR3 is built from 17 residues. Looked up from germline, CDR1 is LGHNA and CDR2 is YNFKEQ. Trimming took 4 bases from V and 0 from J; bases not matched to a gene: 6. As DNA, the CDR3 is TGTGCCAGCAGCCGGGACAGGGGAGGGATCTCCTACAATGAGCAGTTCTTC. The encoded protein is CASSRDRGGISYNEQFF.

The chain couples TRBV29-1 to TRBJ2-3, with D perhaps TRBD2 (6 bases). The CDR3 runs to 14 residues. Germline V gene lookup returns CDR1 SQVTM and CDR2 ANQGSEA. Trimming took off 4 bases at V and 0 bases at J, with 11 bases between the two ends. The CDR3 DNA sequence: TGCAGCGTTGGTTCGGGGGTTAGCACAGATACGCAGTATTTT. Its protein is CSVGSGVSTDTQYF.

The CDR3 region has the DNA TGCGCCAGCAGCTTAGCGGGGGGGGAAGATACGCAGTATTTT. Its translation is CASSLAGGEDTQYF. The chain is built from TRBV4-1 and TRBJ2-3; 11 bases agree with TRBD2. The CDR3 has 14 residues. Germline CDR1 reads MGHRA; CDR2 reads YSYEKL. With V trimmed by 5 bases and J by 5 bases, 3 bases remained unmatched.

This chain uses TRBV19 with TRBJ1-2; D not certain. This CDR3 comprises 16 residues. Germline CDR1 and CDR2: LNHDA and SQIVND (reference sequence). V shed 8 bases and J shed 4 bases, with 23 bases lying between them. DNA of the CDR3: TGTGCCAGTGGACCCCCTCGGCGGGATATGGGCTATGGCTACACCTTC. As protein: CASGPPRRDMGYGYTF.

The chain combines TRBV5-1 with TRBJ2-3; 7 bases fit TRBD2. V trimming: 2 bases; J trimming: 1 base; junction bases outside the gene matches: 4. Germline loops: CDR1 SGHRS, CDR2 YFSETQ. There are 15 residues in the CDR3. CDR3 protein: CASSLRGLRTDTQYF. CDR3 nucleotide sequence: TGCGCCAGCAGCTTAAGGGGACTACGCACAGATACGCAGTATTTT.

The chain is built from TRBV3-1 (or the pseudogene TRBV3-2) and TRBJ1-5; D not certain. Per the germline V gene, CDR1 is LGHDT and CDR2 is YNNKEL (reference sequence). V shed 2 bases and J shed 1 base, with 9 bases lying between them. This CDR3 is 15 amino acids long. CDR3 bases: TGTGCCAGCAGCCAAAGTTCCAGGAGCAATCAGCCCCAGCATTTT. This encodes CASSQSSRSNQPQHF.

The J gene is TRBJ2-7, the V gene TRBV7-6; TRBD2 agrees at 7 bases. Trimming took 4 bases from V and 0 from J; bases not matched to a gene: 6. The CDR3 has 15 residues. Germline CDR1 is SGHVS and CDR2 is FNYEAQ. The CDR3 here is CASSSFGGYSYEQYF. DNA of the CDR3: TGTGCCAGCAGCTCATTCGGGGGGTACTCCTACGAGCAGTACTTC.

CDR3 coding DNA: TGTGCCAGCAGCGTAGAATCCGGGACAGCATACTATGGCTACACCTTC. This gives the protein CASSVESGTAYYGYTF. The chain links TRBV9 to TRBJ1-2, with 7 nucleotides matching TRBD1. With V trimmed by 0 bases and J by 3 bases, 8 bases remained unmatched. CDR3 size: 16 residues. CDR1 and CDR2 from the germline V gene are SGDLS and YYNGEE.

CDR3 in amino acids: CASSLLVTGGGGELFF. Written as DNA, the CDR3 is TGTGCCAGCAGTTTACTCGTGACAGGGGGTGGCGGGGAGCTGTTTTTT. This chain connects TRBV27 to TRBJ2-2; 9 bases are shared with TRBD1. The CDR3 is 16 residues long. V lost 2 bases, J lost 7 bases, and 8 bases stayed unmatched. Germline CDR1 is MNHEY and CDR2 is SMNVEV (reference sequence).

The chain joins TRBV9 to TRBJ2-5; 8 nucleotides line up with TRBD1. The CDR3 is 16 residues long. Germline V CDR1 and CDR2: SGDLS, YYNGEE. Trimming cost V 4 bases and J 2 bases; bases outside gene matches: 10. The CDR3 DNA sequence: TGTGCCAGCAGCCCGAGGGGGACAGGCGGACAAGAGACCCAGTACTTC. This gives the protein CASSPRGTGGQETQYF.

The chain is built from TRBV6-5 and TRBJ1-5, with D perhaps TRBD1 (5 bases). V lost 8 bases to trimming and J lost 0 bases, with 14 bases between them. Germline V gene lookup returns CDR1 MNHEY and CDR2 SVGAGI. This CDR3 has 15 residues. The CDR3 sequence is CASSYGHYSNQPQHF. CDR3 DNA: TGTGCCAGCTCCTACGGACACTATAGCAATCAGCCCCAGCATTTT.

This clone has just one count. The chain recombines TRBV7-9 with TRBJ1-1, with TRBD1 matching over 9 bases. The CDR3 contains 14 residues. V lost 5 bases, J lost 4 bases, and 5 bases stayed unmatched. Germline V lookup: CDR1 SEHNR, CDR2 FQNEAQ (reference sequence). The CDR3 bases are TGTGCCAGCAGCAGGGGACAGGGCCCCACTGAAGCTTTCTTT. It codes for CASSRGQGPTEAFF.

The sample holds a few counts of this clone. This sequence joins TRBV6-5 and TRBJ1-5; D is possibly TRBD1 (6 bases). The germline V and J ends were trimmed by 6 bases and 3 bases, with 12 bases remaining between them. The CDR3 length is 14 residues. CDR1 MNHEY and CDR2 SVGAGI come from the germline V gene. CDR3 DNA sequence: TGTGCCAGCAGAACTGGGGGCTACAATCAGCCCCAGCATTTT. It yields the protein CASRTGGYNQPQHF.

The chain carries TRBV5-4 and TRBJ2-1; 12 nucleotides match TRBD2. Germline V gene sequence: CDR1 SGHNT, CDR2 YYREEE (reference sequence). The CDR3 spans 17 residues. V shed 4 bases and J 7 bases; nucleotides not matched to a gene: 12. CDR3 residues: CASSVQSSGGDFNEQFF. The CDR3 nucleotides are TGTGCCAGCAGCGTACAGTCTAGCGGGGGGGACTTTAATGAGCAGTTCTTC. Complete variable domain (other parts from reference TRBV5-4 and TRBJ2-1): ETGVTQSPTHLIKTRGQQVTLRCSSQSGHNTVSWYQQALGQGPQFIFQYYREEENGRGNFPPRFSGLQFPNYSSELNVNALELDDSALYLCASSVQSSGGDFNEQFFGPGTRLTVL.

In its sample, this clone was seen once. The gene calls are TRBV28 and TRBJ2-7, with 7 bases that match TRBD1. The CDR3 runs to 13 residues. After removal of 4 bases from V and 10 bases from J, the junction contained 10 bases not matched to a gene. Germline lookup yields CDR1 MDHEN and CDR2 SYDVKM. Here the CDR3 reads CASSSPGTALQYF. The CDR3 DNA reads as TGTGCCAGCAGTTCCCCCGGGACAGCCCTACAGTACTTC. Using reference TRBV28 and TRBJ2-7 for the parts outside the CDR3, the full variable domain is DVKVTQSSRYLVKRTGEKVFLECVQDMDHENMFWYRQDPGLGLRLIYFSYDVKMKEKGDIPEGYSVSREKKERFSLILESASTNQTSMYLCASSSPGTALQYFGPGTRLTVT.

The gene calls are TRBV12-2 and TRBJ2-1; TRBD2 reflects the table's D call only, with no check against the DNA. TRBV12-2 is shown as a pseudogene. The length of the CDR3 is 15 residues. CDR3 nucleotides: TGTGCAAGTCGCTCCGACTGTAGCTCCTACAATGAGCAGTTCTTC. Its translation: CASRSDCSSYNEQFF.

This clone occurred once. The chain employs TRBV19 and TRBJ1-4; TRBD1 might be the D (6 bases). In germline, CDR1 is LNHDA, CDR2 SQIVND (reference sequence). V was cut by 7 bases and J by 7 bases, with 16 bases left in between. The CDR3 contains 14 residues. The CDR3: CASTGRGGSEKLFF. Here the CDR3 DNA reads TGTGCCAGTACCGGAAGGGGGGGGAGTGAAAAACTGTTTTTT. Combining the CDR3 with reference TRBV19 and TRBJ1-4 gives the whole variable domain DGGITQSPKYLFRKEGQNVTLSCEQNLNHDAMYWYRQDPGQGLRLIYYSQIVNDFQKGDIAEGYSVSREKKESFPLTVTSAQKNPTAFYLCASTGRGGSEKLFFGSGTQLSVL.

The CDR3 sequence: CASSLVGSPLHF. The CDR3 region has the DNA TGTGCCAGCAGCTTGGTGGGCTCACCCCTCCACTTT. The chain uses TRBV5-8 and TRBJ1-6, with D unclear. Looked up from germline, CDR1 is SGHTS and CDR2 is YDEGEE. The germline V and J ends were trimmed by 0 bases and 10 bases, with 5 bases remaining between them. CDR3 size: 12 residues.